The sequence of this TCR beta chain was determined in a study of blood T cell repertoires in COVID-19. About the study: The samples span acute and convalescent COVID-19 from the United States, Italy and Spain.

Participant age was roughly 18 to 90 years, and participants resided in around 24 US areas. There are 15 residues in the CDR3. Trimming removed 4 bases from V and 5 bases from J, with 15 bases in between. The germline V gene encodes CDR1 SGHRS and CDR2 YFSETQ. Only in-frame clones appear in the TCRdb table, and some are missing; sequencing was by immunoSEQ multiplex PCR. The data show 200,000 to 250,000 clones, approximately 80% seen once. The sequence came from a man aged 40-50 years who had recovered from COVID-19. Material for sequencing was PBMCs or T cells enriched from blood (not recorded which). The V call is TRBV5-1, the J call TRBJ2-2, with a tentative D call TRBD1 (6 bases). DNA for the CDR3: TGCGCCAGCAGCCAGAGACTCCAGGGGACCGGGGAGCTGTTTTTT. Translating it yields CASSQRLQGTGELFF. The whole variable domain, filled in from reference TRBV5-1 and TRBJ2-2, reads KAGVTQTPRYLIKTRGQQVTLSCSPISGHRSVSWYQQTPGQGLQFLFEYFSETQRNKGNFPGRFSGRQFSNSRSEMNVSTLELGDSALYLCASSQRLQGTGELFFGEGSRLTVL.